This T cell receptor beta chain is drawn from a study of blood T cell repertoires in COVID-19. Study-wide context: COVID-19 samples, acute and convalescent, were from the United States, Italy and Spain. T cells, B-cell-depleted T cells, or PBMCs provided the cDNA or gDNA that served as material.

The ends were cut back, 3 bases at V and 2 bases at J, with 21 bases in the middle. Germline V gene data show CDR1 as SGDLS and CDR2 as YYNGEE. CDR3 length equals 18 residues. Authors' analysis steps: Estimation of nucleated cell counts was performed using reference gene primer amplification. Produced via immunoSEQ multiplex PCR; TCRdb's table is partial and in-frame only. V and J calls and clone size are given by that table; D and trimming were obtained from the DNA. The table includes approximately 210,000 clones, around 88% detected once. Sample: peripheral blood. The clonotype was recovered from a young man with active or convalescent COVID-19. The chain links TRBV9 to TRBJ2-1; possible D gene TRBD2, 5 bases. The CDR3 region is CASSDRPLEAEAYNEQFF. CDR3 DNA sequence: TGTGCCAGCAGCGACCGTCCCCTAGAAGCGGAAGCCTACAATGAGCAGTTCTTC.